These 28 T cell receptor beta chains originate from one sample sequenced in a study of T cell responses to AZD1222 COVID-19 vaccine. Produced via immunoSEQ multiplex PCR; TCRdb's table is partial and in-frame only. There are 90,000 to 150,000 clones in the sample; around 90% occur only once, and roughly 8.9% lies in the top ten. Here the sequenced sample was peripheral blood, taken on day 0 of AZD1222 vaccination. The receptors were gathered from an adult in good health.

The V gene is TRBV5-4, the J gene TRBJ2-5, with 8 nucleotides matching TRBD1. The germline gives CDR1 SGHNT, CDR2 YYREEE (reference sequence). V was clipped by 5 bases and J by 0 bases; unmatched bases: 15. CDR3 length: 18 residues. The CDR3: CASSPLVGDRSYQETQYF. In DNA form, the CDR3 reads TGTGCCAGCAGTCCCCTGGTGGGGGACAGGAGCTACCAAGAGACCCAGTACTTC. Using reference TRBV5-4 and TRBJ2-5 for the parts outside the CDR3, the full variable domain is ETGVTQSPTHLIKTRGQQVTLRCSSQSGHNTVSWYQQALGQGPQFIFQYYREEENGRGNFPPRFSGLQFPNYSSELNVNALELDDSALYLCASSPLVGDRSYQETQYFGPGTRLLVL.

This rearrangement joins TRBV3-1 (or the pseudogene TRBV3-2) to TRBJ2-3, with TRBD2 identical over 8 bases. Unmatched junction bases numbered 10, after V lost 3 bases and J lost 5 bases. Per the germline V gene, CDR1 is LGHDT and CDR2 is YNNKEL (reference sequence). This CDR3 contains 16 residues. The CDR3 is CASSQTGTRSLDTQYF. CDR3 DNA sequence: TGTGCCAGCAGCCAGACCGGGACTAGGAGTCTAGATACGCAGTATTTT.

As to this clone: In the same sample, other DNA sequences code for this CDR3. The V call is TRBV30, the J call TRBJ1-1, with D possibly matching TRBD1 (5 bases). There are 13 residues in the CDR3. Trimming removed 0 bases from V and 1 base from J, with 6 bases in between. Germline V gene data show CDR1 as GTSNPN and CDR2 as SVGIG (reference sequence). CDR3 in DNA: TGTGCCTGGAGTGTCGGGGCGAACACTGAAGCTTTCTTT. This encodes CAWSVGANTEAFF.

The chain is built from TRBV30 and TRBJ2-1; D is possibly TRBD1 (5 bases). Germline values: CDR1 GTSNPN, CDR2 SVGIG (reference sequence). The CDR3 length is 14 residues. With 0 bases removed from V and 10 bases from J, the gap between germline ends came to 16 bases. In DNA form, the CDR3 reads TGTGCCTGGAGTGTACAGGTTTTGGTATGGGAGCAGTTCTTC. It specifies CAWSVQVLVWEQFF.

This rearrangement joins TRBV5-1 to TRBJ1-4; D possibly corresponds to TRBD1 (6 bases). The CDR3 consists of 15 residues. Trimming cost V 1 base and J 6 bases, with 13 bases left between them. Per germline, CDR1 SGHRS and CDR2 YFSETQ. The CDR3 bases are TGCGCCAGCAGCTTGAGGGGGGCGGGCGATGAAAAACTGTTTTTT. Translation gives CASSLRGAGDEKLFF.

The rearrangement links TRBV13 to TRBJ2-5, with 9 bases lining up with TRBD2. Germline trimming cut 3 bases from V and 5 bases from J; bases unmatched to any gene: 4. CDR1 and CDR2 from the germline V gene are PRHDT and FYEKMQ (reference sequence). CDR3 length: 14 residues. The CDR3 sequence: CASSFAGTSETQYF. CDR3 coding DNA: TGTGCCAGCAGCTTCGCCGGGACTAGCGAGACCCAGTACTTC. Supplemented by reference TRBV13 and TRBJ2-5, the full variable domain reads AAGVIQSPRHLIKEKRETATLKCYPIPRHDTVYWYQQGPGQDPQFLISFYEKMQSDKGSIPDRFSAQQFSDYHSELNMSSLELGDSALYFCASSFAGTSETQYFGPGTRLLVL.

This chain joins TRBV11-2 and TRBJ1-1, with D possibly being TRBD1 (5 bases). Germline lookup yields CDR1 SGHAT and CDR2 FQNNGV. The V end lost 5 bases, the J end lost 7 bases, and 17 bases lay between the germline ends. CDR3 length: 14 residues. The CDR3 DNA follows: TGTGCCAGCAGCCTGAGGACATATAATTATGAAGCTTTCTTT. Its protein is CASSLRTYNYEAFF.

This rearrangement joins TRBV29-1 to TRBJ1-4, with 8 bases that match TRBD1. V trimming: 1 base; J trimming: 8 bases; junction bases outside the gene matches: 3. This CDR3 is built from 13 residues. Per the germline V gene, CDR1 is SQVTM and CDR2 is ANQGSEA. The DNA of the CDR3 is TGCAGCGTTGAAGGAGGGGACAGGGAAAAACTGTTTTTT. Protein: CSVEGGDREKLFF.

This chain uses TRBV12-3 or TRBV12-4 with TRBJ1-2; the match to TRBD1 covers 7 bases. The V gene end was trimmed by 2 bases and the J gene end by 4 bases; junction bases not matched to a gene: 1. The CDR3 is made up of 13 amino acids. CDR3: CASSLTGVYGYTF. The CDR3 coding sequence is TGTGCCAGCAGTTTAACAGGGGTCTATGGCTACACCTTC.

The V call is TRBV7-3, the J call TRBJ2-5; tentatively, D is TRBD2 (6 bases). The V gene lost 5 bases and the J gene lost 1 base, with 14 bases spanning the gap. Looked up from germline, CDR1 is SGHTA and CDR2 is FQGTGA. The CDR3 has 15 amino acids. The CDR3 DNA sequence: TGTGCCAGCAGCGCAACTAGCAATCGCCAAGAGACCCAGTACTTC. Amino acids: CASSATSNRQETQYF.

The chain carries TRBV27 and TRBJ2-3, with 9 bases matching TRBD2. The CDR3 is 15 amino acids. CDR1 and CDR2 (germline): MNHEY, SMNVEV (reference sequence). Germline trimming cut 8 bases from V and 4 bases from J; bases unmatched to any gene: 10. The CDR3 is CASAKGAGGPDTQYF. Written as DNA, the CDR3 is TGTGCCAGCGCAAAAGGGGCGGGGGGGCCAGATACGCAGTATTTT.

The CDR3 DNA is TGTGCCAGCAGCTTAGGCCAGTCGTTGGATGGCTACACCTTC. Amino acids: CASSLGQSLDGYTF. The gene calls are TRBV7-2 and TRBJ1-2; D gene unclear. The length of the CDR3 is 14 residues. V dropped 1 base and J dropped 6 bases, with 12 bases sitting between them. CDR1 and CDR2 (germline): SGHTA, FQGNSA.

This clone was recorded only once. The J gene is TRBJ1-1, the V gene TRBV5-5, with 8 bases that match TRBD1. This CDR3 is built from 13 residues. Trimming cost V 5 bases and J 3 bases; bases outside gene matches: 3. Germline values: CDR1 SGHKS, CDR2 YYEKEE (reference sequence). In nucleotides, the CDR3 is TGTGCCAGCAGTCGACAGGGGCACACTGAAGCTTTCTTT. Its translation is CASSRQGHTEAFF. Looking up the rest from reference TRBV5-5 and TRBJ1-1 gives the full variable domain: DAGVTQSPTHLIKTRGQQVTLRCSPISGHKSVSWYQQVLGQGPQFIFQYYEKEERGRGNFPDRFSARQFPNYSSELNVNALLLGDSALYLCASSRQGHTEAFFGQGTRLTVV.

The CDR3 spells CASRGSLGRSQPQHF. The CDR3 DNA sequence: TGTGCCAGCAGGGGGTCCCTCGGGCGAAGTCAGCCCCAGCATTTT. V and J are TRBV6-5 and TRBJ1-5; no clear D. CDR3 length: 15 residues. Looked up from germline, CDR1 is MNHEY and CDR2 is SVGAGI. The ends were cut back, 6 bases at V and 6 bases at J, with 18 bases in the middle.

This rearrangement joins TRBV11-3 to TRBJ1-1; no definite D call. V shed 4 bases and J shed 1 base, with 13 bases lying between them. Germline loops: CDR1 SGHNT, CDR2 YENEEA. This CDR3 comprises 15 residues. For the CDR3, the DNA is TGTGCCAGCAGCTCTACCCGAGAAGGGAACACTGAAGCTTTCTTT. It is translated as CASSSTREGNTEAFF.

The chain joins TRBV11-2 to TRBJ2-5, with 8 bases fitting TRBD2. Per the germline V gene, CDR1 is SGHAT and CDR2 is FQNNGV. Trimming took 1 base from V and 4 from J; bases not matched to a gene: 11. The CDR3 runs to 17 residues. As DNA, the CDR3 is TGTGCCAGCAGCTTAGTACGGGGGGGGGCCGGAGGAGAGACCCAGTACTTC. The encoded protein is CASSLVRGGAGGETQYF.

The J gene is TRBJ2-5, the V gene TRBV5-5; TRBD2 agrees at 10 bases. Germline CDR1 and CDR2: SGHKS and YYEKEE (reference sequence). This CDR3 has 15 amino acids. J gave up 3 bases and V 3 bases, and 5 bases lay outside the gene matches. The CDR3 sequence is CASSSWTSGKETQYF. The CDR3 DNA follows: TGTGCCAGCAGCTCCTGGACTAGCGGTAAAGAGACCCAGTACTTC.

The V gene is TRBV6-2 or TRBV6-3, the J gene TRBJ1-5, with D perhaps TRBD1 (6 bases). Germline V CDR1 and CDR2: MNHEY, SVGEGT. The CDR3 has 14 amino acids. V lost 5 bases and J 2 bases, leaving 10 bases between the germline ends. The CDR3 DNA is TGTGCCAGCAGTATTAACAGGGGCAATCAGCCCCAGCATTTT. It encodes CASSINRGNQPQHF.

The gene calls are TRBV2 and TRBJ2-2; D perhaps matches TRBD2 (6 bases). The CDR3 runs to 14 residues. The germline V gene encodes CDR1 SNHLY and CDR2 FYNNEI. The V and J ends lost 7 bases and 3 bases respectively, with 12 bases between them. The CDR3 DNA follows: TGTGCCAGCAATGTGGGGGGATACACCGGGGAGCTGTTTTTT. Translating gives CASNVGGYTGELFF. Filled out from reference TRBV2 and TRBJ2-2, the complete variable domain reads EPEVTQTPSHQVTQMGQEVILRCVPISNHLYFYWYRQILGQKVEFLVSFYNNEISEKSEIFDDQFSVERPDGSNFTLKIRSTKLEDSAMYFCASNVGGYTGELFFGEGSRLTVL.

The chain joins TRBV3-1 (or the pseudogene TRBV3-2) to TRBJ1-6; 10 bases match TRBD1. The V and J ends lost 3 bases and 3 bases, in that order; junction bases with no gene match: 5. Germline V lookup: CDR1 LGHDT, CDR2 YNNKEL (reference sequence). This CDR3 is 17 amino acids long. CDR3 bases: TGTGCCAGCAGCCACGCGACAGGGGGCTTCTATAATTCACCCCTCCACTTT. Translated, it gives CASSHATGGFYNSPLHF.

V gene TRBV3-1 (or the pseudogene TRBV3-2) combines with J gene TRBJ1-5; perhaps TRBD1 as D (5 bases). Germline CDR1 is LGHDT and CDR2 is YNNKEL (reference sequence). V was trimmed by 4 bases and J by 6 bases, leaving 19 bases between them. The CDR3 runs 16 residues. CDR3 amino acids: CASSLGWGRGSQPQHF. The CDR3 DNA reads TGTGCCAGCAGCCTAGGGTGGGGACGAGGGAGTCAGCCCCAGCATTTT.

V is TRBV27 and J is TRBJ2-7; TRBD2 might be the D (6 bases). V lost 4 bases to trimming and J lost 2 bases, with 21 bases between them. The CDR3 runs to 17 residues. Germline V gives CDR1 MNHEY, CDR2 SMNVEV (reference sequence). CDR3 in amino acids: CASSSKSPRETTYEQYF. The CDR3 coding sequence is TGTGCCAGCAGTTCAAAATCACCCCGGGAGACAACCTACGAGCAGTACTTC.

This chain connects TRBV9 to TRBJ1-1; D may be TRBD1 (5 bases). Germline-derived CDR1 and CDR2 are SGDLS and YYNGEE. The V end was cut by 4 bases, the J end by 3 bases, with 13 bases between. This CDR3 is 14 amino acids long. The CDR3 is CASSLKAGYTEAFF. The CDR3 DNA follows: TGTGCCAGCAGCCTCAAGGCAGGGTACACTGAAGCTTTCTTT.

The chain joins TRBV27 to TRBJ2-5, with TRBD1 matching 7 bases. V dropped 3 bases and J dropped 2; count of bases not matched to a gene: 12. Germline loops: CDR1 MNHEY, CDR2 SMNVEV (reference sequence). The CDR3 consists of 17 residues. The CDR3 loop reads CASSFRQGTGLQETQYF. CDR3 nucleotide sequence: TGTGCCAGCAGTTTTCGACAGGGCACTGGGCTTCAAGAGACCCAGTACTTC.

V is TRBV7-3 and J is TRBJ2-1; D possibly corresponds to TRBD2 (6 bases). Trimming removed 5 bases at V and 4 bases at J, with 12 bases between. The CDR3 has 14 residues. Germline CDR1 is SGHTA and CDR2 is FQGTGA. The CDR3 DNA sequence: TGTGCCAGCAGCGCCGACGGGACTTACAATGAGCAGTTCTTC. Its protein product is CASSADGTYNEQFF.

This chain uses TRBV28 with TRBJ1-6; no clear D. Trimming removed 7 bases at V and 7 bases at J, with 5 bases between. CDR3 length: 11 amino acids. CDR1 and CDR2 from the germline V gene are MDHEN and SYDVKM. The CDR3 DNA reads TGTGCCAGCATGGGGAATTCACCCCTCCACTTT. Residues: CASMGNSPLHF.

In DNA form, the CDR3 reads TGTGCCAGCAGCGTAAGCCCCTCCAAGGGAACCGGGGAGCTGTTTTTT. Protein product: CASSVSPSKGTGELFF. The chain joins TRBV9 to TRBJ2-2; D unclear. Trimming took off 1 base at V and 5 bases at J, with 15 bases between the two ends. Germline loops: CDR1 SGDLS, CDR2 YYNGEE. The CDR3 loop spans 16 amino acids.

The rearrangement joins TRBV28 to TRBJ1-5; D may be TRBD1 (6 bases). There are 19 residues in the CDR3. The V gene's germline CDR1 is MDHEN and CDR2 SYDVKM. V was pared by 1 base and J by 0 bases, with 19 bases between. CDR3 protein: CASSLYTGFPALSNQPQHF. For the CDR3, the DNA is TGTGCCAGCAGTTTATATACAGGGTTCCCCGCCCTTAGCAATCAGCCCCAGCATTTT.